Each of the 13 T cell receptor beta chains below was sequenced from the same sample in a study of blood T cell repertoires in COVID-19. The protocol was immunoSEQ multiplex PCR, while the TCRdb copy is restricted to in-frame clones and leaves out a portion. The sample carries roughly 260,000 clones, approximately 86% recorded once. What was sequenced was PBMCs or T cells enriched from blood (not recorded which). The receptor source for this set is a woman between 18 and 30 years old who had recovered from COVID-19.

A remark on this clone: This sample also contains other DNA sequences that code for the same CDR3. The genes are TRBV11-2 and TRBJ2-5, with 11 bases fitting TRBD2. The CDR3 totals 16 residues. V was clipped by 0 bases and J by 2 bases; unmatched bases: 2. Germline V CDR1 and CDR2: SGHAT, FQNNGV. This CDR3 reads CASSLDRLAGQETQYF. CDR3 DNA: TGTGCCAGCAGCTTAGATAGACTAGCGGGGCAAGAGACCCAGTACTTC.

This chain joins TRBV19 and TRBJ1-5; tentative D call: TRBD1 (5 bases). The CDR3 sequence is 16 residues long. Germline CDR1 reads LNHDA; CDR2 reads SQIVND (reference sequence). V dropped 4 bases and J dropped 4 bases, with 17 bases sitting between them. CDR3 nucleotides: TGTGCCAGTAGTACCCTAACCCAGGGTTCGAATCAGCCCCAGCATTTT. This codes for CASSTLTQGSNQPQHF.

The V and J genes are TRBV4-3 and TRBJ2-1; possibly TRBD2 for D (7 bases). Germline V lookup: CDR1 LGHNA, CDR2 YSLEER. Trimming removed 0 bases from V and 8 bases from J, with 14 bases in between. There are 15 residues in the CDR3. This CDR3 reads CASSQEAGAPDEQFF. CDR3 sequence (DNA): TGCGCCAGCAGCCAAGAGGCGGGGGCTCCGGATGAGCAGTTCTTC.

The chain is built from TRBV27 and TRBJ1-1, with 8 bases that match TRBD1. Germline loops: CDR1 MNHEY, CDR2 SMNVEV (reference sequence). With V trimmed by 6 bases and J by 1 base, 4 bases remained unmatched. The CDR3 is made up of 14 amino acids. The CDR3 spells CASRAGGTNTEAFF. Written as DNA, the CDR3 is TGTGCCAGCAGGGCAGGGGGCACGAACACTGAAGCTTTCTTT.

The genes are TRBV11-3 and TRBJ2-1, with D possibly TRBD2 on 6 matching bases. Germline V gene data show CDR1 as SGHNT and CDR2 as YENEEA. V gave up 7 bases and J gave up 0 bases, with 10 bases separating them. This CDR3 contains 14 residues. CDR3 sequence reads: CASTSGDSYNEQFF. CDR3 DNA: TGTGCCAGCACCTCGGGGGACTCCTACAATGAGCAGTTCTTC.

This sequence joins TRBV3-1 (or the pseudogene TRBV3-2) and TRBJ2-7; D unclear. V lost 0 bases and J lost 5, with 8 bases in between. CDR3 length equals 13 residues. Germline V gene sequence: CDR1 LGHDT, CDR2 YNNKEL (reference sequence). CDR3 loop: CASSQDRDHEQYF. The DNA of the CDR3 is TGTGCCAGCAGCCAAGATCGAGATCACGAGCAGTACTTC.

The chain recombines TRBV5-1 with TRBJ1-5; D perhaps matches TRBD1 (5 bases). Trimming cost V 2 bases and J 2 bases, with 5 bases left between them. Germline V gene sequence: CDR1 SGHRS, CDR2 YFSETQ. The CDR3 runs 13 residues. In DNA, the CDR3 is TGCGCCAGCAGCTTCAGGGGCAATCAGCCCCAGCATTTT. As protein: CASSFRGNQPQHF. The full variable domain, its missing parts supplied by reference TRBV5-1 and TRBJ1-5, is KAGVTQTPRYLIKTRGQQVTLSCSPISGHRSVSWYQQTPGQGLQFLFEYFSETQRNKGNFPGRFSGRQFSNSRSEMNVSTLELGDSALYLCASSFRGNQPQHFGDGTRLSIL.

The V gene is TRBV6-5, the J gene TRBJ2-3; 8 nucleotides line up with TRBD1. V shed 6 bases, J shed 4 bases, and the junction held 6 bases outside the gene matches. From germline, CDR1 is MNHEY and CDR2 SVGAGI. The CDR3 is made up of 14 amino acids. The CDR3 protein is CASRAGDRPDTQYF. DNA of the CDR3: TGTGCCAGCAGGGCAGGGGACAGGCCAGATACGCAGTATTTT.

The genes are TRBV27 and TRBJ2-7; the match to TRBD2 covers 9 bases. The CDR3 runs to 15 residues. V was pared by 6 bases and J by 3 bases, with 9 bases of the junction left unmatched. Germline loops: CDR1 MNHEY, CDR2 SMNVEV (reference sequence). The CDR3 nucleotides are TGTGCCAGCAGGCGCGGGGGGGGTGGGAGCTACGAGCAGTACTTC. Its translation: CASRRGGGGSYEQYF.

The CDR3 here is CASSGPGQFHEQYF. The DNA of the CDR3 is TGTGCCAGCAGTGGCCCGGGACAGTTCCACGAGCAGTACTTC. The rearrangement links TRBV25-1 to TRBJ2-7; 7 nucleotides line up with TRBD1. Germline assignment: CDR1 MGHDK and CDR2 SYGVNS. V lost 4 bases and J lost 5; bases outside the gene matches: 8. The CDR3 loop spans 14 amino acids.

The gene calls are TRBV10-3 and TRBJ1-1, with D tentatively TRBD1 (6 bases). Per the germline V gene, CDR1 is ENHRY and CDR2 is SYGVKD. V lost 0 bases and J lost 7, with 6 bases in between. CDR3 length equals 12 residues. The DNA of the CDR3 is TGTGCCATCAGTGAGTCGACAGGTGAAGCTTTCTTT. Protein: CAISESTGEAFF.

The chain is built from TRBV28 and TRBJ2-7; D gene ambiguous. CDR3 size: 12 residues. Germline loops: CDR1 MDHEN, CDR2 SYDVKM. V lost 5 bases and J lost 7, with 12 bases in between. The CDR3 DNA follows: TGTGCCAGCAGTGGCAGGAATATTGAGCAGTACTTC. Its protein is CASSGRNIEQYF.

CDR3 residues: CASKSGTGLSSYNEQFF. CDR3 in DNA: TGTGCCAGCAAAAGTGGGACAGGGCTTAGCTCCTACAATGAGCAGTTCTTC. The chain recombines TRBV27 with TRBJ2-1; 9 bases map to TRBD1. Germline CDR1 is MNHEY and CDR2 is SMNVEV (reference sequence). The CDR3 contains 17 residues. The V gene end was trimmed by 7 bases and the J gene end by 0 bases; junction bases not matched to a gene: 10.